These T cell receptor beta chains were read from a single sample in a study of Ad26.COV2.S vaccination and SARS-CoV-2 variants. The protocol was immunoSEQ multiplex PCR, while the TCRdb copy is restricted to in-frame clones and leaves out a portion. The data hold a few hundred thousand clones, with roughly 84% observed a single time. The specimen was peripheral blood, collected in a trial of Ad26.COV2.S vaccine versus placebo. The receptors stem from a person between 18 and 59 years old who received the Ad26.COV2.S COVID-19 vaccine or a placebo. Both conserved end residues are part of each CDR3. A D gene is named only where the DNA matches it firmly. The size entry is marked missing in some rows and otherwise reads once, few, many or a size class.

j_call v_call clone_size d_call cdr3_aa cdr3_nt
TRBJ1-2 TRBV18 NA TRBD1 CASSPTTGGMSGYTF TGTGCCAGCTCACCCACGACAGGGGGCATGAGTGGCTACACCTTC
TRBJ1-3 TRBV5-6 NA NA CASSLDGGPGNTIYF TGTGCCAGCAGCTTGGATGGGGGACCGGGAAACACCATATATTTT
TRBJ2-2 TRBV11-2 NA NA CASILGAGELFF TGTGCCAGCATTCTGGGGGCCGGGGAGCTGTTTTTT
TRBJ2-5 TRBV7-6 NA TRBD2 CASSLGILAGGYETQYF TGTGCCAGCAGCTTAGGGATACTAGCGGGGGGGTATGAGACCCAGTACTTC
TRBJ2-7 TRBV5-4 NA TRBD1 CASSYGTGTYEQYF TGTGCCAGCAGCTATGGGACAGGAACCTACGAGCAGTACTTC
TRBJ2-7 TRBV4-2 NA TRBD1 CASSQALGQAYEQYF TGTGCCAGCAGCCAAGCTTTAGGACAGGCCTACGAGCAGTACTTC
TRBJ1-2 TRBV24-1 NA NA CANSGRPYGYTF TGTGCCAACTCGGGGAGGCCCTATGGCTACACCTTC
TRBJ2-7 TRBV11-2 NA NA CASSLEIAQYF TGTGCCAGCAGCTTAGAGATCGCCCAGTACTTC
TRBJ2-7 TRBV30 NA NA CAWSGYRLADEQYF TGTGCCTGGAGTGGTTACCGGCTAGCAGACGAGCAGTACTTC
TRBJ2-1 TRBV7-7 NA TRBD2 CASGSLYNEQFF TGTGCTAGCGGGTCGCTCTACAATGAGCAGTTCTTC
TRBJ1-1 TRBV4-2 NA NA CASSQETAEAFF TGTGCCAGCAGCCAGGAGACAGCTGAAGCTTTCTTT
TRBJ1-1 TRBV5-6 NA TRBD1 CASSPDRGHWISEAFF TGTGCCAGCAGCCCGGACAGGGGGCATTGGATTTCTGAAGCTTTCTTT
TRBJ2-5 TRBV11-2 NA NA CASVGSAQETQYF TGTGCCAGCGTGGGAAGTGCCCAAGAGACCCAGTACTTC
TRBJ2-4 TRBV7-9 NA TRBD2 CAGGSSSGVKNIQYF TGTGCCGGCGGGAGCTCTAGCGGGGTAAAAAACATTCAGTACTTC
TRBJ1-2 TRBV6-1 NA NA CASSEFADNYGYTF TGTGCCAGCAGTGAATTTGCGGATAACTATGGCTACACCTTC
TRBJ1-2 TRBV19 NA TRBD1 CASEGASGYGYTF TGTGCCAGTGAGGGGGCTTCGGGCTATGGCTACACCTTC
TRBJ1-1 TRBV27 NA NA CASRYNTRANTEAFF TGTGCCAGCAGATATAATACCCGTGCGAACACTGAAGCTTTCTTT
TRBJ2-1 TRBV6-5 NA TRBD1 CASSSGTGGFNEQFF TGTGCCAGCAGCTCCGGGACAGGGGGCTTTAATGAGCAGTTCTTC
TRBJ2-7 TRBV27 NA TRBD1 CASSFGQVVTYEQYF TGTGCCAGCAGTTTTGGACAGGTAGTTACCTACGAGCAGTACTTC
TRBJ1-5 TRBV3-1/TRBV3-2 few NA CASSPRGNQPQHF TGTGCCAGCAGTCCGCGAGGTAATCAGCCCCAGCATTTT
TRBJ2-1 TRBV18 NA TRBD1 CASSPGAGGRNEQFF TGTGCCAGCTCACCAGGGGCAGGGGGCCGGAATGAGCAGTTCTTC
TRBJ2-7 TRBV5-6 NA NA CASSFDGDYEQYF TGTGCCAGCAGCTTTGACGGGGACTACGAGCAGTACTTC
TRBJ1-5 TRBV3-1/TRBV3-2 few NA CASSQDRRQPQHF TGTGCCAGCAGCCAAGATCGAAGGCAGCCCCAGCATTTT
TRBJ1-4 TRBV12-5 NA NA CASGLLGRLNEKLFF TGTGCTAGTGGTTTATTGGGTCGACTTAATGAAAAACTGTTTTTT
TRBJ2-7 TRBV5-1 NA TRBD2 CASKASGESEQYF TGCGCCAGCAAGGCTAGCGGGGAGTCCGAGCAGTACTTC
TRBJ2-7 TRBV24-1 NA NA CAGALGQGRYEQYF TGTGCCGGAGCCTTAGGGCAGGGAAGGTACGAGCAGTACTTC
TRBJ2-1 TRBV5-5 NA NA CASTWSRGSSSYNEQFF TGTGCCAGCACCTGGAGTCGGGGATCGAGCTCCTACAATGAGCAGTTCTTC
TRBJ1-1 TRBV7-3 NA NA CASSSQGSEAFF TGTGCCAGCAGTTCCCAGGGATCTGAAGCTTTCTTT
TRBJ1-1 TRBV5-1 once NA CASSPDRLEAFF TGCGCCAGCAGCCCGGACAGACTTGAAGCTTTCTTT
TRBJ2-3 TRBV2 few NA CASSVGGNTDTQYF TGTGCCAGCAGTGTGGGGGGCAACACAGATACGCAGTATTTT
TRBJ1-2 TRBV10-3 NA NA CAIRPGGGDGYTF TGTGCCATCAGGCCCGGGGGGGGAGATGGCTACACCTTC
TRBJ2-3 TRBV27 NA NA CASSTYRVTSTDTQYF TGTGCCAGCAGTACCTACAGGGTTACTAGCACAGATACGCAGTATTTT
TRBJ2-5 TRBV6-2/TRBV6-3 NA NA CASSTRKILEETQYF TGTGCCAGCAGCACCAGGAAGATACTTGAAGAGACCCAGTACTTC
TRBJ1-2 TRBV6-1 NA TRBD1 CASSVRTGGSLENGYTF TGTGCCAGCAGTGTGCGGACAGGGGGAAGTTTGGAGAATGGCTACACCTTC
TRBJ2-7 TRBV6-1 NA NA CASSEFWGDLSYEQYF TGTGCCAGCAGTGAATTTTGGGGAGACCTTTCCTACGAGCAGTACTTC
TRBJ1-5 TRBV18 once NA CASSLTEQEGNQPQHF TGTGCCAGCTCATTGACAGAGCAGGAGGGCAATCAGCCCCAGCATTTT
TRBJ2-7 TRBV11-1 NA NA CASSSALEQYF TGTGCCAGCAGCTCCGCGCTCGAGCAGTACTTC
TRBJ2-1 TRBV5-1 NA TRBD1 CASSYITGAVSNEQFF TGCGCCAGCAGTTACATTACAGGGGCGGTTTCGAATGAGCAGTTCTTC
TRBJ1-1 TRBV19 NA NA CASSIGEVLNTEAFF TGTGCCAGTAGTATTGGAGAAGTTCTGAACACTGAAGCTTTCTTT
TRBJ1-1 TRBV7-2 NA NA CASSLDATEAFF TGTGCCAGCAGCTTAGACGCCACTGAAGCTTTCTTT
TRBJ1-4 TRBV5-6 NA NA CASSLGGTTNEKLFF TGTGCCAGCAGCTTGGGCGGAACAACTAATGAAAAACTGTTTTTT
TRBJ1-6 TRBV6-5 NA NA CASSPGREYSPLHF TGTGCCAGCTCCCCTGGACGAGAGTATTCACCCCTCCACTTT
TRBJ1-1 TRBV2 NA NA CASTQSRAQGTEAFF TGTGCCAGCACCCAGAGTAGAGCCCAGGGAACTGAAGCTTTCTTT
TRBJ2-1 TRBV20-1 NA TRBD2 CSAIDGLVGGNEQFF TGCAGTGCTATTGACGGACTCGTGGGAGGGAATGAGCAGTTCTTC
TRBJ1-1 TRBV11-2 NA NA CASSLDQGNTEAFF TGTGCCAGCAGCTTAGATCAGGGGAACACTGAAGCTTTCTTT
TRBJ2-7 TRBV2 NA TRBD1 CASSQDRGHYEQYF TGTGCCAGCAGTCAGGACAGGGGGCACTACGAGCAGTACTTC
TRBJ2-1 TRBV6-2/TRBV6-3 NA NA CASSSAGGTYEQFF TGTGCCAGCAGTTCGGCAGGGGGGACATATGAGCAGTTCTTC
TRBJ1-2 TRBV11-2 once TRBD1 CASSTTGAINYGYTF TGTGCCAGCAGCACCACAGGGGCGATTAACTATGGCTACACCTTC